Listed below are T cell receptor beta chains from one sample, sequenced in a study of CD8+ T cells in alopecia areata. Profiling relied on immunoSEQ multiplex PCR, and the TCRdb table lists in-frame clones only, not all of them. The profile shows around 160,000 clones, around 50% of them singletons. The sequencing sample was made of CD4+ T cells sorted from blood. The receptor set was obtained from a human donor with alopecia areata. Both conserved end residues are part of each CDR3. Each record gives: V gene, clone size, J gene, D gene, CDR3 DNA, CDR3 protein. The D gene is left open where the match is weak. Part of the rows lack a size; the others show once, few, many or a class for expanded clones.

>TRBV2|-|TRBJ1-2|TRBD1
TGTGCCAGCAGTACAGGGGAATACTATGGCTACACCTTC
CASSTGEYYGYTF
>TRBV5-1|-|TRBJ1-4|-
TGCGCCAGCAGAATTCACCCGGAAGAAAAACTGTTTTTT
CASRIHPEEKLFF
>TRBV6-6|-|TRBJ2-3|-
TGTGCCAGCAGTTACCCCCTGACAGGTCAAGATACGCAGTATTTT
CASSYPLTGQDTQYF
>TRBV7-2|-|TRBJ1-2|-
TGTGCCAGCAGTCGACCCGCAGGGGAGGGGCATGGCTACACCTTC
CASSRPAGEGHGYTF
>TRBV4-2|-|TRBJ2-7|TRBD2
TGTGCCAGCAGCCAAGGGACTAGCGGGGTCTACGAGCAGTACTTC
CASSQGTSGVYEQYF
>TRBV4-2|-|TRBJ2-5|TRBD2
TGTGCCAGCAGCCAAGATCCACTAGCGGGACAAGAGACCCAGTACTTC
CASSQDPLAGQETQYF
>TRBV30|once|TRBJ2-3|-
TGTGCCTGGAGTGTACAAGGACATTCGCGGGCCACAGATACGCAGTATTTT
CAWSVQGHSRATDTQYF
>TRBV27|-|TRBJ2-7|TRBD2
TGTGCCACTGGTGAGGTGGGAGGGGTACCCTACGAGCAGTACTTC
CATGEVGGVPYEQYF
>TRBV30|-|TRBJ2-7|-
TGTGCCTGGAGTACTGGCATCGGGCAGTACTTC
CAWSTGIGQYF
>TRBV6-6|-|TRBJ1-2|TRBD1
TGTGCCAGCAGAGCGGGACAGGGCATGCCGGGGGGCTACACCTTC
CASRAGQGMPGGYTF
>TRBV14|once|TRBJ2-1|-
TGTGCCAGCAGCCAAGCTGCAGGGTACAATGAGCAGTTCTTC
CASSQAAGYNEQFF
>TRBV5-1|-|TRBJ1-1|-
TGCGCCAGCACCAGGTCGGCGAACACTGAAGCTTTCTTT
CASTRSANTEAFF
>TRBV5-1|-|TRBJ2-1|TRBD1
TGCGCCAGCAGCGTGGGACAGGGGACGGCTTACAATGAGCAGTTCTTC
CASSVGQGTAYNEQFF